These 20 T cell receptor beta chains share one sample of origin, sequenced in a study of shared clonotypes between healthy human individuals. Terminally differentiated effector memory CD45RA+ cells were left out of the naive CD8 fraction, which was CD45RO-negative and positively selected for CCR7. Assay used: immunoSEQ multiplex PCR; TCRdb lists only in-frame clones, some missing. The sample lists about 2.1 million clones, around 93% seen once, with under 2% in the top ten. Specimen: naive CD8+ T cells from PBMCs. The receptors here all came from a man aged 18 to 30 in good health. Some clones in this sample may be carry-over from other donors' samples.

The chain is built from TRBV27 and TRBJ2-7, with 7 bases identical to TRBD2. CDR1 is MNHEY, CDR2 SMNVEV, per germline (reference sequence). The V gene end was trimmed by 10 bases and the J gene end by 2 bases; junction bases not matched to a gene: 5. The CDR3 extends over 12 amino acids. Written as DNA, the CDR3 is TGTGCCACAAAGGGGAGGGCCTACGAGCAGTACTTC. Amino acids: CATKGRAYEQYF.

The chain joins TRBV15 to TRBJ1-3; TRBD1 might be the D (5 bases). The V gene lost 5 bases and the J gene lost 2 bases, with 16 bases spanning the gap. The CDR3 has 16 amino acids. Germline V gene data show CDR1 as LNHNV and CDR2 as YYDKDF (reference sequence). The CDR3 spells CATSVIGRGAGNTIYF. The CDR3 DNA reads TGTGCCACCAGCGTGATAGGGCGGGGGGCTGGAAACACCATATATTTT.

This chain links TRBV7-6 with TRBJ2-1; D may be TRBD2 (5 bases). The V and J ends lost 5 bases and 5 bases respectively, with 10 bases between them. CDR1 is SGHVS, CDR2 FNYEAQ, per germline. The CDR3 has 13 residues. CDR3 amino acids: CASSDRTDNEQFF. The CDR3 nucleotides are TGTGCCAGCAGCGACCGGACTGACAATGAGCAGTTCTTC.

V and J are TRBV28 and TRBJ1-5; D not certain. The ends were cut back, 4 bases at V and 6 bases at J, with 16 bases in the middle. The germline gives CDR1 MDHEN, CDR2 SYDVKM. The CDR3 is made up of 15 amino acids. The CDR3 is CASSSTLFGFQPQHF. The DNA for the CDR3 is TGTGCCAGCAGTTCGACCCTTTTCGGGTTTCAGCCCCAGCATTTT.

The rearrangement links TRBV4-1 to TRBJ1-5; D might be TRBD1 (5 bases). CDR3 length equals 17 residues. CDR1 and CDR2 from the germline V gene are MGHRA and YSYEKL. V was clipped by 4 bases and J by 0 bases, with 16 bases between them. DNA for the CDR3: TGCGCCAGCAGCCTTGACGGGGCCTATGGTAGCAATCAGCCCCAGCATTTT. Its translation: CASSLDGAYGSNQPQHF.

The chain couples TRBV29-1 to TRBJ1-1; unclear D gene. This CDR3 spans 10 amino acids. Germline V gene sequence: CDR1 SQVTM, CDR2 ANQGSEA. Deletions cut 4 bases from V and 11 bases from J, with 11 bases between. As DNA, the CDR3 is TGCAGCGTTGTGGCGCATCCGGCTTTCTTT. The encoded protein is CSVVAHPAFF.

This chain connects TRBV7-9 to TRBJ1-2; D is uncertain. V dropped 1 base and J dropped 12 bases, with 9 bases sitting between them. The CDR3 has 11 residues. CDR1 SEHNR and CDR2 FQNEAQ come from the germline V gene (reference sequence). The CDR3 DNA sequence: TGTGCCAGCAGCTTAGGGCCGTCCGACACCTTC. Its translation: CASSLGPSDTF.

The gene calls are TRBV2 and TRBJ2-3; 8 positions agree with TRBD1. J was trimmed by 1 base and V by 9 bases; bases with no gene match: 6. The length of the CDR3 is 14 residues. The germline V gene has CDR1 SNHLY and CDR2 FYNNEI. The chain's CDR3 is CASAAGQGTDTQYF. The CDR3 nucleotides are TGTGCCAGTGCGGCGGGACAGGGCACAGATACGCAGTATTTT.

The V and J genes are TRBV5-1 and TRBJ2-7; 8 bases agree with TRBD2. The CDR3 consists of 13 residues. CDR1 and CDR2 (germline): SGHRS, YFSETQ. The junction had 3 bases not matched to a gene; V was cut back by 0 bases and J by 7 bases. The CDR3 spells CASSLVAGGEQYF. CDR3 DNA: TGCGCCAGCAGCTTGGTGGCGGGAGGTGAGCAGTACTTC.

Notes on this clone: The same CDR3 is also encoded by other DNA sequences in this sample. V is TRBV27 and J is TRBJ2-5; D remains unclear. CDR1 and CDR2 from the germline V gene are MNHEY and SMNVEV (reference sequence). The V end lost 5 bases, the J end lost 0 bases, and 7 bases lay between the germline ends. CDR3 length: 13 amino acids. CDR3 nucleotides: TGTGCCAGCAGTCCTCGGTACCAAGAGACCCAGTACTTC. This codes for CASSPRYQETQYF.

V usage is TRBV25-1 and J usage is TRBJ2-7, with D possibly matching TRBD1 (5 bases). Germline-derived CDR1 and CDR2 are MGHDK and SYGVNS. Trimming took off 7 bases at V and 2 bases at J, with 12 bases between the two ends. This CDR3 is 13 amino acids long. The CDR3 reads CASTRPGTYEQYF. DNA of the CDR3: TGTGCCAGCACTCGTCCAGGGACCTACGAGCAGTACTTC.

The V call is TRBV7-9, the J call TRBJ1-1, with 9 bases aligning to TRBD1. From germline, CDR1 is SEHNR and CDR2 FQNEAQ (reference sequence). CDR3 length: 14 amino acids. After removal of 5 bases from V and 4 bases from J, the junction contained 5 bases not matched to a gene. CDR3 residues: CASSKWDRATEAFF. The CDR3 coding sequence is TGTGCCAGCAGCAAATGGGACAGGGCCACTGAAGCTTTCTTT.

The chain is built from TRBV4-2 and TRBJ2-6; TRBD2 is a possible D gene (7 bases). Trimming removed 3 bases from V and 2 bases from J, with 17 bases in between. The germline V gene encodes CDR1 LGHNA and CDR2 YNFKEQ. This CDR3 spans 18 amino acids. The CDR3 loop reads CASSHLKGGGAGANVLTF. CDR3 in DNA: TGTGCCAGCAGCCACCTCAAGGGGGGGGGAGCTGGGGCCAACGTCCTGACTTTC.

This chain joins TRBV6-5 and TRBJ2-1, with D possibly being TRBD2 (5 bases). Germline lookup yields CDR1 MNHEY and CDR2 SVGAGI. There are 15 residues in the CDR3. V dropped 6 bases and J dropped 4 bases, with 16 bases sitting between them. In DNA, the CDR3 is TGTGCCAGCAGCTTACCGTCTAGCTCATACAATGAGCAGTTCTTC. Protein product: CASSLPSSSYNEQFF.

V is TRBV7-6 and J is TRBJ1-1, with D possibly being TRBD1 (5 bases). This CDR3 spans 13 amino acids. Trimming shortened V by 5 bases and J by 6 bases, and 13 bases separated the two germline ends. Looked up from germline, CDR1 is SGHVS and CDR2 is FNYEAQ. Here the CDR3 reads CASSPGRSAEAFF. CDR3 coding DNA: TGTGCCAGCAGCCCGGGACGGAGCGCTGAAGCTTTCTTT.

The rearrangement links TRBV27 to TRBJ2-3; D possibly corresponds to TRBD1 (6 bases). V dropped 1 base and J dropped 1 base, with 15 bases sitting between them. The CDR3 is 17 residues long. Germline V gives CDR1 MNHEY, CDR2 SMNVEV (reference sequence). The CDR3, as DNA: TGTGCCAGCAGTTTATTGGCCAGGGGATGGGGCACAGATACGCAGTATTTT. Its protein product is CASSLLARGWGTDTQYF.

The V and J genes are TRBV6-1 and TRBJ2-5, with 7 bases aligning to TRBD1. Germline V gene lookup returns CDR1 MNHNS and CDR2 SASEGT. The CDR3 runs to 16 residues. Trimming took 1 base from V and 2 from J; bases not matched to a gene: 7. The CDR3, as DNA: TGTGCCAGCAGTGAAGAATTGGCAGGGGGACAAGAGACCCAGTACTTC. This codes for CASSEELAGGQETQYF.

This clone was found once. DNA of the CDR3: TGTGCCAGCAGCCTGCTTTCCGACTACGAGCAGTACTTC. Its protein product is CASSLLSDYEQYF. The chain couples TRBV5-6 to TRBJ2-7; no reliable D call. The length of the CDR3 is 13 residues. Trimming stripped 4 bases from V and 3 bases from J, with 11 bases between. Looked up from germline, CDR1 is SGHDT and CDR2 is YYEEEE.

Comments on this clone: The sample carries other DNA sequences with the same CDR3. The CDR3 loop is CASSVGGSYNEQFF. In nucleotides, the CDR3 is TGTGCCAGCAGTGTCGGGGGATCCTACAATGAGCAGTTCTTC. J is TRBJ2-1 and V is TRBV2; D may be TRBD2 (6 bases). The germline V gene has CDR1 SNHLY and CDR2 FYNNEI. Between the trimmed V and J ends, which lost 4 bases and 1 base, there was a span of 8 bases. The CDR3 totals 14 residues.

The chain couples TRBV5-4 to TRBJ2-4; 9 bases align to TRBD1. Germline V gives CDR1 SGHNT, CDR2 YYREEE (reference sequence). The CDR3 totals 13 residues. V lost 3 bases, J lost 7 bases, and 2 bases stayed unmatched. CDR3 nucleotide sequence: TGTGCCAGCAGCTCCGACAGGGGGAACATTCAGTACTTC. Translating it yields CASSSDRGNIQYF.